The T cell receptor beta chain described here comes from a study of blood T cell repertoires in COVID-19. About the study: Whether acute or convalescent, the COVID-19 samples came from the United States, Italy and Spain. Sources were T cells, B-cell-depleted T cells, or PBMCs; the material itself was cDNA or gDNA.

The CDR3 has 12 residues. Germline assignment: CDR1 PRHDT and CDR2 FYEKMQ (reference sequence). Trimming pared 5 bases from V and 0 bases from J, leaving 5 bases between. The Seattle patients, enrolled during active infection, were followed longitudinally. Only a few counts were recorded for this clone. Original methodology: Scientists estimated how many nucleated cells there were by amplifying reference gene primers. Measured with immunoSEQ multiplex PCR; TCRdb has only the in-frame clones, and not every one. That table gives V, J and clone size, and the DNA gave D and trimming. The table records about 270,000 clones, around 85% of them present only once.

The chain is built from TRBV13 and TRBJ2-7; D unclear. The sequencing sample was made of peripheral blood. The origin of this receptor is a woman aged 30 to 39 with COVID-19, enrolled during active disease. CDR3 coding DNA: TGTGCCAGCAGCCCCCACTCCTACGAGCAGTACTTC. Translation gives CASSPHSYEQYF.